This T cell receptor beta chain came from a study of blood T cell repertoires in COVID-19. The overall study: Acute-phase and convalescent COVID-19 samples originated in the United States, Italy and Spain. PBMCs, B-cell-depleted T cells, or T cells provided the cDNA or gDNA that made up the material.

In the original analysis: For nucleated cells, counts were estimated from reference gene primer amplification. Sequencing used immunoSEQ multiplex PCR; TCRdb keeps in-frame clones, though not all of them. The DNA gave D and trimming, while V, J and clone size come from that table. The sample holds about 320,000 clones; approximately 82% are singletons and the top ten take roughly 1.3%. Germline CDR1 reads MNHEY; CDR2 reads SMNVEV (reference sequence). CDR3 length: 15 amino acids. The V and J ends lost 3 bases and 7 bases, in that order; junction bases with no gene match: 6. The V gene is TRBV27, the J gene TRBJ2-7, with 13 positions matching TRBD2. The receptor comes from a woman aged 45-59 years with acute or convalescent COVID-19. Sequenced material: peripheral blood. The CDR3 loop is CASSFRTSGSEEQYF. As DNA, the CDR3 is TGTGCCAGCAGTTTCCGGACTAGCGGGAGTGAAGAGCAGTACTTC.